These 31 T cell receptor beta chains were sequenced from one sample in a study of shared clonotypes between healthy human individuals. Produced via immunoSEQ multiplex PCR; TCRdb's table is partial and in-frame only. Among over 2 million clones listed, roughly 94% were seen once. The sequenced sample was naive CD4+ T cells sorted from blood. Specified subset: CD45RA+ positively selected. Source of these receptors: a man younger than 30 in good health.

With respect to this clone: Distinct nucleotide sequences in the sample also encode this CDR3. The V gene is TRBV2, the J gene TRBJ2-1, with D possibly matching TRBD1 (6 bases). The V gene's germline CDR1 is SNHLY and CDR2 FYNNEI. The CDR3 spans 13 residues. V gave up 5 bases and J gave up 5 bases, with 10 bases separating them. The CDR3, as DNA: TGTGCCAGCAGTCCCTGGACAGACAATGAGCAGTTCTTC. Amino acid sequence: CASSPWTDNEQFF.

The CDR3 DNA reads TGTGCCAGCAGCCGGGGCAGGCCCCTTTCCTATAGCAATCAGCCCCAGCATTTT. Its translation: CASSRGRPLSYSNQPQHF. V is TRBV5-8 and J is TRBJ1-5; D is perhaps TRBD1 (5 bases). Trimming took 4 bases from V and 0 from J, leaving 20 bases between them. This CDR3 contains 18 residues. Per germline, CDR1 SGHTS and CDR2 YDEGEE.

The chain carries TRBV5-6 and TRBJ2-7, with D uncertain. V dropped 0 bases and J dropped 0 bases, with 10 bases sitting between them. Germline CDR1 is SGHDT and CDR2 is YYEEEE. This CDR3 region has 15 residues. In nucleotides, the CDR3 is TGTGCCAGCAGCTTGGGGCAGAAGAGCTCCTACGAGCAGTACTTC. It is translated as CASSLGQKSSYEQYF.

V and J are TRBV29-1 and TRBJ2-5, with a weak D call TRBD1 (5 bases). CDR3 length: 12 amino acids. The germline CDR1 and CDR2 sequences are SQVTM and ANQGSEA. The V end lost 6 bases, the J end lost 2 bases, and 10 bases lay between the germline ends. The CDR3 bases are TGCAGCGTACACGCAGGGCAAGAGACCCAGTACTTC. Protein sequence: CSVHAGQETQYF.

Points on this clone: At the DNA level, this CDR3 is encoded by other sequences in the same sample as well. The rearrangement links TRBV18 to TRBJ1-1; D unclear. The germline V gene encodes CDR1 KGHSH and CDR2 LQKENI. The germline V and J ends were trimmed by 2 bases and 0 bases, with 4 bases remaining between them. This CDR3 has 13 residues. The CDR3 sequence: CASSPSMNTEAFF. For the CDR3, the DNA is TGTGCCAGCTCACCAAGTATGAACACTGAAGCTTTCTTT. Based on the CDR3 plus reference TRBV18 and TRBJ1-1, the full variable domain is NAGVMQNPRHLVRRRGQEARLRCSPMKGHSHVYWYRQLPEEGLKFMVYLQKENIIDESGMPKERFSAEFPKEGPSILRIQQVVRGDSAAYFCASSPSMNTEAFFGQGTRLTVV.

This clone is a singleton in its sample. This chain joins TRBV5-1 and TRBJ1-1; 7 nucleotides match TRBD1. V shed 4 bases and J 3 bases; nucleotides not matched to a gene: 3. Germline V gives CDR1 SGHRS, CDR2 YFSETQ. The CDR3 totals 13 residues. CDR3 region: CASSRDRHTEAFF. The CDR3 nucleotides read TGCGCCAGCAGCCGGGACAGACACACTGAAGCTTTCTTT.

J is TRBJ1-1 and V is TRBV11-1; unclear D gene. V was shortened by 4 bases and J by 1 base, with 13 bases between the two germline ends. CDR1 and CDR2 from the germline V gene are SGHAT and FQDESV (reference sequence). The length of the CDR3 is 15 residues. CDR3 in DNA: TGTGCCAGCAGCTCCGCCCGATCCGGGAACACTGAAGCTTTCTTT. It is translated as CASSSARSGNTEAFF. Full variable domain (missing parts from reference TRBV11-1 and TRBJ1-1): EAEVAQSPRYKITEKSQAVAFWCDPISGHATLYWYRQILGQGPELLVQFQDESVVDDSQLPKDRFSAERLKGVDSTLKIQPAELGDSAMYLCASSSARSGNTEAFFGQGTRLTVV.

The V and J genes are TRBV7-9 and TRBJ1-5; D is undetermined. Germline lookup yields CDR1 SEHNR and CDR2 FQNEAQ (reference sequence). V lost 1 base and J lost 4, with 8 bases in between. CDR3 length: 14 amino acids. The CDR3 DNA follows: TGTGCCAGCAGCTTAGATCGGGATAATCAGCCCCAGCATTTT. Its translation: CASSLDRDNQPQHF.

The chain couples TRBV11-2 to TRBJ2-7, with 11 bases that match TRBD2. Trimming cost V 0 bases and J 1 base; bases outside gene matches: 5. Germline V gene lookup returns CDR1 SGHAT and CDR2 FQNNGV. The CDR3 has 17 residues. CDR3 DNA: TGTGCCAGCAGCTTAGATGATCTAGCGGGAGGTTCCTACGAGCAGTACTTC. Translated: CASSLDDLAGGSYEQYF.

The chain employs TRBV30 and TRBJ2-1; a possible D gene is TRBD2 (6 bases). Germline V gene data show CDR1 as GTSNPN and CDR2 as SVGIG (reference sequence). The V end was cut by 2 bases, the J end by 11 bases, with 13 bases between. The CDR3 is 12 residues long. The CDR3 sequence: CAWSWRGGQQFF. As DNA, the CDR3 is TGTGCCTGGAGTTGGCGGGGCGGGCAGCAGTTCTTC. The variable domain in full, completed from reference TRBV30 and TRBJ2-1, reads SQTIHQWPATLVQPVGSPLSLECTVEGTSNPNLYWYRQAAGRGLQLLFYSVGIGQISSEVPQNLSASRPQDRQFILSSKKLLLSDSGFYLCAWSWRGGQQFFGPGTRLTVL.

Remarks on this clone: The same CDR3 also results from other DNA sequences found in this sample. The V gene is TRBV27, the J gene TRBJ1-1; D remains ambiguous. Trimming left V 5 bases short and J 5 bases short, with 6 bases between. This CDR3 is 11 amino acids long. Germline values: CDR1 MNHEY, CDR2 SMNVEV (reference sequence). DNA of the CDR3: TGTGCCAGCAGTGGATTTACTGAAGCTTTCTTT. Encoded protein: CASSGFTEAFF.

The V gene is TRBV10-3, the J gene TRBJ2-5, with D maybe TRBD1 (6 bases). This CDR3 spans 13 amino acids. Germline lookup yields CDR1 ENHRY and CDR2 SYGVKD. Trimming removed 4 bases at V and 0 bases at J, with 6 bases between. As DNA, the CDR3 is TGTGCCATCAGTGGGACAGACCAAGAGACCCAGTACTTC. Residues: CAISGTDQETQYF.

The chain employs TRBV6-5 and TRBJ1-1; no reliable D call. Germline V gene lookup returns CDR1 MNHEY and CDR2 SVGAGI. Trimming cost V 6 bases and J 1 base, with 12 bases left between them. The CDR3 has 14 amino acids. CDR3 nucleotide sequence: TGTGCCAGCAGCAAGGGCAGCACGAACACTGAAGCTTTCTTT. It codes for CASSKGSTNTEAFF.

The V gene is TRBV18, the J gene TRBJ1-4; D call uncertain. Looked up from germline, CDR1 is KGHSH and CDR2 is LQKENI. With 0 bases removed from V and 5 bases from J, the gap between germline ends came to 7 bases. This CDR3 has 14 residues. CDR3 in amino acids: CASSPPDLNEKLFF. The CDR3 region has the DNA TGTGCCAGCTCACCACCGGACCTGAATGAAAAACTGTTTTTT.

This chain uses TRBV14 with TRBJ2-4; possibly TRBD2 for D (6 bases). V lost 0 bases and J lost 4, with 13 bases in between. This CDR3 is built from 16 residues. Germline CDR1 SGHDN, CDR2 FVKESK. Written as DNA, the CDR3 is TGTGCCAGCAGCCAAGACCTAGCGTACCCAAAAAACATTCAGTACTTC. Translation: CASSQDLAYPKNIQYF.

The chain carries TRBV7-8 and TRBJ2-5; D possibly corresponds to TRBD2 (6 bases). Germline CDR1 is SGHVS and CDR2 is FQNEAQ. This CDR3 comprises 15 residues. The V end was cut by 1 base, the J end by 7 bases, with 16 bases between. As DNA, the CDR3 is TGTGCCAGCAGCTTAGTGTGGCAGCCCGGGGGGACCCAGTACTTC. Protein sequence: CASSLVWQPGGTQYF.

This chain connects TRBV7-2 to TRBJ1-1; TRBD1 aligns across 7 bases. Per the germline V gene, CDR1 is SGHTA and CDR2 is FQGNSA. J lost 4 bases, V lost 2 bases, and 16 bases had no gene match. This CDR3 spans 18 amino acids. The CDR3 DNA is TGTGCCAGCAGCTTAACCGCCCTCCGGCAGGGGGGCAGCACTGAAGCTTTCTTT. It codes for CASSLTALRQGGSTEAFF.

V gene TRBV7-2 combines with J gene TRBJ2-5, with unresolved D. CDR1 is SGHTA, CDR2 FQGNSA, per germline. The V and J ends lost 3 bases and 0 bases respectively, with 5 bases between them. This CDR3 region has 13 residues. CDR3 amino acids: CASSFAHQETQYF. CDR3 DNA sequence: TGTGCCAGCAGCTTCGCTCACCAAGAGACCCAGTACTTC.

The chain links TRBV19 to TRBJ1-1, with a weak D call TRBD1 (5 bases). With 3 bases removed from V and 2 bases from J, the gap between germline ends came to 13 bases. The CDR3 has 15 amino acids. Per germline, CDR1 LNHDA and CDR2 SQIVND (reference sequence). The CDR3 region has the DNA TGTGCCAGTAGTATTTTTTGGCAGGGAAACACTGAAGCTTTCTTT. This translates into CASSIFWQGNTEAFF.

The V gene is TRBV9, the J gene TRBJ2-2; D tentatively reads TRBD1 or TRBD2 (6 bases each). Germline CDR1 and CDR2: SGDLS and YYNGEE. The CDR3 totals 14 residues. Trimming pared 7 bases from V and 6 bases from J, leaving 16 bases between. CDR3 sequence: CASSLDRGPGELFF. Written as DNA, the CDR3 is TGTGCCAGCTCCCTTGATCGGGGGCCCGGGGAGCTGTTTTTT.

The V and J genes are TRBV5-1 and TRBJ1-1, with a tentative D call TRBD1 (5 bases). The CDR3 loop spans 14 amino acids. The ends were cut back, 0 bases at V and 5 bases at J, with 11 bases in the middle. From germline, CDR1 is SGHRS and CDR2 YFSETQ. For the CDR3, the DNA is TGCGCCAGCAGCTTGGCGGCCTCAGGGACTGAAGCTTTCTTT. It translates to CASSLAASGTEAFF.

J is TRBJ2-3 and V is TRBV2; D is unresolved. CDR3 size: 16 residues. Trimming shortened V by 1 base and J by 0 bases, and 11 bases separated the two germline ends. CDR1 and CDR2 from the germline V gene are SNHLY and FYNNEI. CDR3 region: CASSEVSVPSTDTQYF. CDR3 nucleotides: TGTGCCAGCAGTGAAGTCAGCGTACCTAGCACAGATACGCAGTATTTT.

The genes are TRBV7-2 and TRBJ2-1, with D tentatively TRBD2 (6 bases). CDR1 and CDR2 from the germline V gene are SGHTA and FQGNSA. The CDR3 has 15 residues. The ends were cut back, 0 bases at V and 8 bases at J, with 14 bases in the middle. This chain's CDR3 is CASSLAQFGSDEQFF. CDR3 nucleotides: TGTGCCAGCAGCTTAGCCCAGTTCGGGAGCGATGAGCAGTTCTTC.

The J gene is TRBJ2-7, the V gene TRBV5-6; 9 nucleotides align to TRBD1. The CDR3 loop spans 16 amino acids. The V gene end was trimmed by 4 bases and the J gene end by 0 bases; junction bases not matched to a gene: 8. The germline gives CDR1 SGHDT, CDR2 YYEEEE. The CDR3: CASSKDRGEFSYEQYF. Written as DNA, the CDR3 is TGTGCCAGCAGCAAAGACAGGGGGGAGTTCTCCTACGAGCAGTACTTC.

With respect to this clone: This specimen includes other DNA sequences encoding the same CDR3. The J gene is TRBJ2-7, the V gene TRBV18; 12 bases align to TRBD1. The J segment lost 5 bases and the V segment lost 3 bases, leaving 5 bases of the junction unmatched. There are 15 residues in the CDR3. Germline-derived CDR1 and CDR2 are KGHSH and LQKENI. The CDR3 DNA is TGTGCCAGCTCACCCCCGGGACAGGGGGCTAACGAGCAGTACTTC. Translation: CASSPPGQGANEQYF.

This chain uses TRBV4-1 with TRBJ2-2; 13 bases fit TRBD2. The V gene end was trimmed by 1 base and the J gene end by 0 bases; junction bases not matched to a gene: 2. Germline CDR1 MGHRA, CDR2 YSYEKL. CDR3 size: 18 residues. CDR3 sequence: CASSQGLAGGPNTGELFF. The CDR3, as DNA: TGCGCCAGCAGCCAAGGACTAGCGGGAGGTCCGAACACCGGGGAGCTGTTTTTT.

The V and J genes are TRBV27 and TRBJ1-2, with a possible D match to TRBD1 (5 bases). Trimming took off 6 bases at V and 5 bases at J, with 19 bases between the two ends. CDR1 MNHEY and CDR2 SMNVEV come from the germline V gene (reference sequence). This CDR3 is 15 amino acids long. The CDR3 sequence: CASSPREIGEYGYTF. In DNA, the CDR3 is TGTGCCAGCAGCCCCAGAGAAATAGGGGAATATGGCTACACCTTC.

The J gene is TRBJ1-6, the V gene TRBV5-4; D not certain. This CDR3 is built from 14 residues. Germline V CDR1 and CDR2: SGHNT, YYREEE (reference sequence). V shed 0 bases and J shed 8 bases, with 9 bases lying between them. This chain's CDR3 is CASSLGYSDSPLHF. The CDR3, as DNA: TGTGCCAGCAGCTTGGGATACTCGGATTCACCCCTCCACTTT.

V and J are TRBV4-3 and TRBJ2-5; D not resolved. The CDR3 spans 13 residues. Trimming stripped 0 bases from V and 5 bases from J, with 7 bases between. Germline values: CDR1 LGHNA, CDR2 YSLEER. CDR3 amino acids: CASSQDLRETQYF. CDR3 coding DNA: TGCGCCAGCAGCCAAGATCTCCGGGAGACCCAGTACTTC.

The genes are TRBV9 and TRBJ2-7; D remains unclear. Germline V gene data show CDR1 as SGDLS and CDR2 as YYNGEE. The CDR3 runs to 16 residues. Trimming removed 4 bases from V and 2 bases from J, with 19 bases in between. This CDR3 is CASSQDSSRPTYEQYF. For the CDR3, the DNA is TGTGCCAGCAGCCAAGATAGTAGTAGGCCCACCTACGAGCAGTACTTC. Full variable domain (outside the CDR3, taken from reference TRBV9 and TRBJ2-7): DSGVTQTPKHLITATGQRVTLRCSPRSGDLSVYWYQQSLDQGLQFLIQYYNGEERAKGNILERFSAQQFPDLHSELNLSSLELGDSALYFCASSQDSSRPTYEQYFGPGTRLTVT.

This chain links TRBV5-6 with TRBJ2-5; 14 bases fit TRBD2. Germline-derived CDR1 and CDR2 are SGHDT and YYEEEE. V gave up 4 bases and J gave up 7 bases; unmatched junction bases: 12. The CDR3 has 17 residues. The CDR3 DNA follows: TGTGCCAGCAGCGAACGACTAGCGGGAGGGACCTCAGCGACCCAGTACTTC. Its translation is CASSERLAGGTSATQYF.